This TCR beta chain was found in a study of PD-1 blockade in classical Hodgkin lymphoma (dated by TCRdb to about 2020). Regarding the complete study: The study used TCR beta sequencing and CyTOF to define a peripheral blood immune signature of response to PD-1 blockade in classical Hodgkin lymphoma.

The sample's time point label is to be understood as: newly diagnosed, previously untreated cHL patient sample. PBMCs from patients with newly diagnosed, previously untreated classical Hodgkin lymphoma were sequenced as a comparison group for the relapsed/refractory trial patients. Peripheral blood was collected in 8 mL Vacutainer Cell Preparation Tubes, from which PBMCs were isolated by centrifugation and then cryopreserved. On this clone: The specificity of this receptor is unknown. Base qualities are not recorded, but no much larger clone differs from it by a single base.

Beyond this particular receptor, the publication reports: Baseline TCR diversity was reported as lower in newly diagnosed patients than in healthy donors, and lower still in relapsed/refractory patients. Only a single clinical trial cohort was studied, and what caused the repertoire differences, possibly disease activity or prior therapy, remained undefined.

The Qiagen DNeasy kit was used to extract genomic DNA both from unsorted PBMCs and from the negatively selected CD4+ and CD8+ fractions. TCR beta CDR3 regions were subjected to amplification by immunoSEQ multiplex PCR with primers that anneal to V and J segments. A synthetic immune receptor repertoire was used to minimize amplification bias, and any residual bias was removed computationally once sequencing was done. On the authors' methods: Custom Python scripts were used to quantify repertoire diversity as the Shannon entropy index. Unsorted, CD4+ and CD8+ repertoires were analyzed separately, except for combined analyses in which CD4+ and CD8+ sequences were merged in silico. TCRdb mirrors the immuneACCESS table, restricted to in-frame sequences. Some clones are absent from its copies; in checked studies, under half trace to an unresolved V gene, and the reason for the others is unknown. V and J calls and clone size are as listed in that table; D and trimming were resolved from the DNA. Within this sample are approximately 45,000 clones, with roughly 93% of them counted one time only. Nearly 5% of the sample is in the top ten clones.

Material: peripheral blood mononuclear cells (PBMCs). The receptor was isolated from a human donor with classical Hodgkin lymphoma.

The nucleotides are TGTGCCAGCAGCTCCGGGACGCAGGGACTAGCGCTATACAATGAGCAGTTCTTC. This translates into CASSSGTQGLALYNEQFF. This receptor chain uses TRBV13 and TRBJ2-1; 10 central nucleotides agree with TRBD2. V lost 4 bases and J lost 4 bases, and the count of bases not matched to a germline gene is 13. From its cysteine to its phenylalanine, the CDR3 spans 18 amino acids. The DNA shown is the 54-base CDR3, in frame from base 1. The germline V gene (reference sequence) gives CDR1 as PRHDT and CDR2 as FYEKMQ.